This TCR beta chain was documented in a study of OX40 agonist ivuxolimab in advanced cancers. Regarding the study in general: Ivuxolimab was an agonistic, fully human IgG2 monoclonal antibody directed against OX40 (CD134), a costimulatory receptor. Of the roughly 52 patients in dose escalation, some 20 had hepatocellular carcinoma, approximately 15 had melanoma, 9 had renal cell carcinoma and 9 had head and neck cancer. Intravenous ivuxolimab was administered to patients every 2 weeks at six dose levels: 0.01, 0.1, 0.3, 1.5, 3 and 10 mg/kg. Partial responses occurred in three dose-escalation patients, of whom one had hepatocellular carcinoma and two had cutaneous melanoma. A male proportion of almost 85% and a mean age of 60 years, ranging from 23 to 79, were recorded for the dose-escalation cohort. Prior anti-PD-1, anti-PD-L1 or anti-CTLA-4 therapy was permitted, and 30% to 50% of dose-escalation patients had received checkpoint inhibitors. Peripheral TCRbeta sequencing was intended to test whether TCR sequence diversity was altered and clonal T-cell expansion was caused by ivuxolimab. The monotherapy dose-escalation portion (N ≈ 55 patients) of the phase I ivuxolimab trial is reported in the paper. What the research found in general, with its limitations: On average, CD8+ T cells showed more expanded clones than CD4+ T cells after ivuxolimab. Low levels of normalized T-cell clonal expansion were also seen in some patients who did not respond. In the 0.1-3.0 mg/kg groups, partial responders had among the lowest normalized peripheral clonal expansion, particularly in CD8+ T cells. Which antigens the clonally expanded peripheral T cells were specific for was not determined. At doses from 0.1 to 3.0 mg/kg, clonal expansion was seen in both CD4+ and CD8+ blood T cells between baseline and week 6.

Of note for this clone: The target of this receptor is not known. Base qualities are not provided; no much larger clone lies one nucleotide away.

Patients with a history of autoimmune disease or receiving systemic immunosuppression were excluded from the trial. In every dose cohort, peripheral blood was drawn for TCR sequencing at baseline, cycle 4 day 1, and cycle 7 day 1. The samples were drawn from a first-in-human, open-label, multicenter phase I dose-escalation trial of ivuxolimab. The trial enrolled adults with locally advanced or metastatic head and neck squamous cell, hepatocellular, melanoma or renal cell carcinoma. Before TCR sequencing, CD4+ T cells and CD8+ T cells were sorted from peripheral blood as separate populations. Genomic DNA was extracted from sorted cells for sequencing of the TCRbeta CDR3 region. The immunoSEQ Assay was used for sequencing of TCRbeta CDR3 regions. Held by TCRdb, this immuneACCESS table contains in-frame sequences only and omits some clones. Under half of the omission traces to an unresolved V gene where checked; the cause of the rest is unknown. This sample is represented by about 72,000 clones; 85% to 90% of them were singletons. The top ten constitute less than 3% of the sample.

The junction carries 5 bases between V and J, which are trimmed by 6 bases and 3 bases respectively. Counted from cysteine to phenylalanine, this CDR3 has 12 amino acids. CDR3 DNA is the only sequence kept; it has 36 bases, read in frame from the first base. Via the germline V gene (reference sequence), CDR1 is SEHNR and CDR2 FQNEAQ. Here the chain combines TRBV7-9 and TRBJ2-2; the D gene cannot be resolved reliably. This TCR was recovered from an adult with an advanced solid tumor such as melanoma, head and neck, liver or kidney cancer. The sequences come from CD4+ or CD8+ T cells sorted from blood, collected in a trial of the OX40 agonist ivuxolimab. Here the CDR3 is given as CASRWDTGELFF. The nucleotides are TGTGCCAGCAGGTGGGACACCGGGGAGCTGTTTTTT.